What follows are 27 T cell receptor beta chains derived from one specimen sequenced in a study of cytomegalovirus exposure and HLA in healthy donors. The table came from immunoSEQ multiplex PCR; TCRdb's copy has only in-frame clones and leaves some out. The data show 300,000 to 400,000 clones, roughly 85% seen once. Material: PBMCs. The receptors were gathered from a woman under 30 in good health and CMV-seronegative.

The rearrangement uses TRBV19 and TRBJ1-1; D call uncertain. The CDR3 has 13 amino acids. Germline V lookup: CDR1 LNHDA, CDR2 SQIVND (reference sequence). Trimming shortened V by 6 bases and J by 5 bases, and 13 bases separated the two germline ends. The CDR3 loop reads CASRGRGGTEAFF. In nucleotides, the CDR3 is TGTGCCAGTAGAGGGCGGGGAGGGACTGAAGCTTTCTTT.

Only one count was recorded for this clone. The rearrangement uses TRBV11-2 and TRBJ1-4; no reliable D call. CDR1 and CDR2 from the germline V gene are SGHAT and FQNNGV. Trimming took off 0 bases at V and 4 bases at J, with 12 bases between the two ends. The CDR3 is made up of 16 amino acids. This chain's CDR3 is CASSLDHRRSNEKLFF. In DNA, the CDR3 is TGTGCCAGCAGCTTAGATCACAGACGAAGTAATGAAAAACTGTTTTTT.

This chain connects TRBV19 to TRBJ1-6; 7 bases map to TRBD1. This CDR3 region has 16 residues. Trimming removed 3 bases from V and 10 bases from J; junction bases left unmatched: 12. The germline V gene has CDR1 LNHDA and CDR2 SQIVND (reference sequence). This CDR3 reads CASSMITGGGGSPLHF. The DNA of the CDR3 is TGTGCCAGTAGTATGATCACCGGAGGGGGCGGCTCACCCCTCCACTTT.

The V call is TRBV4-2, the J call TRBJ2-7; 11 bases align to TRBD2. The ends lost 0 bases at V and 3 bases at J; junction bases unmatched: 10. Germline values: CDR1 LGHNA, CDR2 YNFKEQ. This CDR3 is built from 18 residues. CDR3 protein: CASSQDGSRGTSGYEQYF. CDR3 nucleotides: TGTGCCAGCAGCCAAGATGGGTCACGCGGGACTAGCGGCTACGAGCAGTACTTC.

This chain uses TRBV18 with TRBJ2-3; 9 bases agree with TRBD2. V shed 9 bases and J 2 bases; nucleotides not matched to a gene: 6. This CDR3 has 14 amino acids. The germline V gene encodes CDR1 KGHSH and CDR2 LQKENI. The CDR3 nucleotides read TGTGCCAGTTCGAGCGGGAGGTACACAGATACGCAGTATTTT. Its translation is CASSSGRYTDTQYF.

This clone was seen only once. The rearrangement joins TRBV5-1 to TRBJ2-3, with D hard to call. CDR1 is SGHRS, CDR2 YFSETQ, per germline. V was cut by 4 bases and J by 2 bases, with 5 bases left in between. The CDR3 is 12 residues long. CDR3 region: CASSTYTDTQYF. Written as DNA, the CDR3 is TGCGCCAGCAGCACATACACAGATACGCAGTATTTT.

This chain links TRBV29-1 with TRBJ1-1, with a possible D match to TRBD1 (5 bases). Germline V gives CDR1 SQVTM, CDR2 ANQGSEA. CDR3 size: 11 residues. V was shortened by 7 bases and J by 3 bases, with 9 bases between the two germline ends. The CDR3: CSGSRDTEAFF. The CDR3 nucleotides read TGCAGCGGGAGCAGGGACACTGAAGCTTTCTTT.

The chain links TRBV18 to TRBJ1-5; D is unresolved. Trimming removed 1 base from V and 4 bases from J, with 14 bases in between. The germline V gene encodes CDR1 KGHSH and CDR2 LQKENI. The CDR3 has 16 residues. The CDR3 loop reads CASSPQREKGNQPQHF. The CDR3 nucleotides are TGTGCCAGCTCACCACAGAGGGAGAAGGGTAATCAGCCCCAGCATTTT.

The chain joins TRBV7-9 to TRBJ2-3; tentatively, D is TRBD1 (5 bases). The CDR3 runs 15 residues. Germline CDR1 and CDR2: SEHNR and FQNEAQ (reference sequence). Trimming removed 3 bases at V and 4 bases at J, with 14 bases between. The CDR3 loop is CASSFSRGGADTQYF. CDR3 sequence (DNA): TGTGCCAGCAGCTTTTCTAGGGGCGGAGCAGATACGCAGTATTTT.

The CDR3: CASSYGQGGDTQYF. The CDR3 DNA is TGTGCCAGCAGTTACGGACAGGGAGGGGATACGCAGTATTTT. The chain couples TRBV6-6 to TRBJ2-3; maybe TRBD1 (8 bases). This CDR3 is built from 14 residues. Trimming took off 2 bases at V and 6 bases at J, with 12 bases between the two ends. Germline assignment: CDR1 MNHNY and CDR2 SVGAGI (reference sequence).

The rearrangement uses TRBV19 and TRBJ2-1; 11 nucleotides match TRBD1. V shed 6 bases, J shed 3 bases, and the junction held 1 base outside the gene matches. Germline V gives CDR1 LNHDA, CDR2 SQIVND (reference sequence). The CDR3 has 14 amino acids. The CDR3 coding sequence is TGTGCCAGTAGGGGGACAGGGGGCTACAATGAGCAGTTCTTC. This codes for CASRGTGGYNEQFF.

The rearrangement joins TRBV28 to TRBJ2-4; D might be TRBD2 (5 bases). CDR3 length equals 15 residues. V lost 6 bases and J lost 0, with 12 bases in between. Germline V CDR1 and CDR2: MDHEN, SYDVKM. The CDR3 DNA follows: TGTGCCAGCAGCACGGCGGGCCTAGCCAAAAACATTCAGTACTTC. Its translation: CASSTAGLAKNIQYF.

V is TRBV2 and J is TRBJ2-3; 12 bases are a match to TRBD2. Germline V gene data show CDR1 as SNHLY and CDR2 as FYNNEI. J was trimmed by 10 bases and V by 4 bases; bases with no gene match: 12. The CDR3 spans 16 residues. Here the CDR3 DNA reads TGTGCCAGCAGTGCCTCTAGCGGGAGGGCCATCTTGGCGCAGTATTTT. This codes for CASSASSGRAILAQYF.

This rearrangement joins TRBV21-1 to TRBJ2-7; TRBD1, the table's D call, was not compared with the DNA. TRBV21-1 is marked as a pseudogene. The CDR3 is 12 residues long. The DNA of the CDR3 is TGTGCCAGCATGGGGGCGTTCTACGAGCAGTACTTC. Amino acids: CASMGAFYEQYF.

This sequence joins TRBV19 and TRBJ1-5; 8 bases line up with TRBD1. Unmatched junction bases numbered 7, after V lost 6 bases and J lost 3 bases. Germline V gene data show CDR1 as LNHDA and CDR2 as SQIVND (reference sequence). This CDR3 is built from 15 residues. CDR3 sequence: CASRDDRGDNQPQHF. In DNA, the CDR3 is TGTGCCAGTAGGGATGACAGGGGCGACAATCAGCCCCAGCATTTT.

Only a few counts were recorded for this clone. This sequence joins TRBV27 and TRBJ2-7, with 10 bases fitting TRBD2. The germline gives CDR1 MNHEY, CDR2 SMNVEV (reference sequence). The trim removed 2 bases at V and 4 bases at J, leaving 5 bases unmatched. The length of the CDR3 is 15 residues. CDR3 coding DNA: TGTGCCAGCAGTTTACACACTAGCGGGGTTTACGAGCAGTACTTC. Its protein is CASSLHTSGVYEQYF.

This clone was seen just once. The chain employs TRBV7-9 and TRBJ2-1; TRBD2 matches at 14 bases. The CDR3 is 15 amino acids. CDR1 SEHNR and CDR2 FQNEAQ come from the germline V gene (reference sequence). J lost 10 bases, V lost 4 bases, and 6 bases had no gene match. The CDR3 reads CASSSGLAGGEEQFF. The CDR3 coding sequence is TGTGCCAGCAGCTCAGGACTAGCGGGAGGAGAGGAGCAGTTCTTC.

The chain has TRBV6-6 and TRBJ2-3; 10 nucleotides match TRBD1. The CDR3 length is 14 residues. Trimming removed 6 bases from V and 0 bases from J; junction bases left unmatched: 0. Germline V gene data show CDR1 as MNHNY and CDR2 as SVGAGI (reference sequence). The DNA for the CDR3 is TGTGCCAGCAGGGGACAGGGGAGCACAGATACGCAGTATTTT. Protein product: CASRGQGSTDTQYF.

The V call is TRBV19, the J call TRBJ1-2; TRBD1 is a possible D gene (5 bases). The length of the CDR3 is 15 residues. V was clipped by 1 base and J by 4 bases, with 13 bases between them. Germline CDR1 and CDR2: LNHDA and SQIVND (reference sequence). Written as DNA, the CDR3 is TGTGCCAGTAGTATAGCGCCAGGGTTGCCCTATGGCTACACCTTC. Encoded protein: CASSIAPGLPYGYTF.

CDR3 DNA sequence: TGTGCCAGCAGCACCTATGGGACAGGTCACACCGGGGAGCTGTTTTTT. Protein product: CASSTYGTGHTGELFF. The chain joins TRBV9 to TRBJ2-2; the match to TRBD1 covers 8 bases. J gave up 3 bases and V 4 bases, and 8 bases lay outside the gene matches. The CDR3 extends over 16 amino acids. Germline assignment: CDR1 SGDLS and CDR2 YYNGEE.

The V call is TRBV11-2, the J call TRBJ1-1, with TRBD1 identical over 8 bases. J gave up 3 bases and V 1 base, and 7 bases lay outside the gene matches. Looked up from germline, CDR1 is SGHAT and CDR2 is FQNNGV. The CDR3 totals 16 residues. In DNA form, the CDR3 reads TGTGCCAGCAGCTTAGGACAGGGGCGCGGGGACACTGAAGCTTTCTTT. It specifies CASSLGQGRGDTEAFF.

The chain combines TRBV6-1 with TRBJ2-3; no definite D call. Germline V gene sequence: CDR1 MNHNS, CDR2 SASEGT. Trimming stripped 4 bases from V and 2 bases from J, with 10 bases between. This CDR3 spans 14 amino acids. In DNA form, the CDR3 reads TGTGCCAGCAGTGGTCTTCTATCCACAGATACGCAGTATTTT. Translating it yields CASSGLLSTDTQYF.

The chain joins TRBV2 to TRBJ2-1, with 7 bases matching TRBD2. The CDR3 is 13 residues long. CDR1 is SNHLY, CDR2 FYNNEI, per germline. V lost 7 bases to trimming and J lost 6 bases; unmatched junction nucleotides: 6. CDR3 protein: CASTGLEGNEQFF. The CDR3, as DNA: TGTGCCAGCACCGGACTAGAGGGCAATGAGCAGTTCTTC.

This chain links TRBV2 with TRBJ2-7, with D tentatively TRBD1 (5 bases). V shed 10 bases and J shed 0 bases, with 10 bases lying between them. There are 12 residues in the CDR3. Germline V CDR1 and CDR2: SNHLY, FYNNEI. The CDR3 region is CATKDNSYEQYF. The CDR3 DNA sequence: TGTGCCACCAAGGACAACTCCTACGAGCAGTACTTC.

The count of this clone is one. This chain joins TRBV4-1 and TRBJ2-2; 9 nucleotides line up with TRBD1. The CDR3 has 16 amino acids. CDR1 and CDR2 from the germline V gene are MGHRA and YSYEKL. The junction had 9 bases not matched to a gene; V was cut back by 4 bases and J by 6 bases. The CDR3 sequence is CASSRVPGQGAGELFF. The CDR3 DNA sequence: TGCGCCAGCAGCCGAGTACCGGGACAGGGAGCCGGGGAGCTGTTTTTT.

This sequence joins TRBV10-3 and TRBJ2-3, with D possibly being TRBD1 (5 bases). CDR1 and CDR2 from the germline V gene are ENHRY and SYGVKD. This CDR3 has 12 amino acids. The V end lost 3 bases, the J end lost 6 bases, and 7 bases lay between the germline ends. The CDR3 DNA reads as TGTGCCATCAGTGACAGGGTTGATACGCAGTATTTT. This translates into CAISDRVDTQYF.

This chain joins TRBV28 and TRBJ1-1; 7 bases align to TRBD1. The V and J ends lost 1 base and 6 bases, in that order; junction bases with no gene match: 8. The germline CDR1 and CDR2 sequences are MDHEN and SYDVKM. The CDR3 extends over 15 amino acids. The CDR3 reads CASSLLQGFVAEAFF. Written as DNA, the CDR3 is TGTGCCAGCAGTTTATTACAGGGGTTTGTGGCTGAAGCTTTCTTT.